This T cell receptor beta chain was captured by sequencing in a study of blood T cell repertoires in COVID-19. Germline CDR1 and CDR2: GTSNPN and SVGIG (reference sequence). The CDR3 runs to 14 residues. V shed 1 base and J shed 4 bases, with 10 bases lying between them. Produced via immunoSEQ multiplex PCR; TCRdb's table is partial and in-frame only. The sample includes over 85,000 clones, just under 85% of them seen just once. This receptor was taken from a man aged 50-59 years with acute or convalescent COVID-19. The sample consisted of peripheral blood. V is TRBV30 and J is TRBJ2-2; maybe TRBD1 (5 bases). The CDR3 reads CAWSAQGSTGELFF. The DNA for the CDR3 is TGTGCCTGGAGTGCGCAGGGTTCCACCGGGGAGCTGTTTTTT.